This T cell receptor (beta chain) stems from a study of identical twins. This CDR3 has 14 residues. The V segment lost 5 bases and the J segment 5 bases; nucleotides outside the gene matches: 3. CDR1 is SGHTA and CDR2 is FQGNSA in the germline V gene. Healthy Caucasians, and only they, were the donors. Notes on the study in general: Beta out-of-frame sequences showed weaker excess sharing between twins.

TCRdb reanalysed the 5' RACE reads using MiXCR and keeps one entry per CDR3 protein. The sample lists hundreds of thousands of distinct CDR3 sequences; around 8.1% were seen once. With respect to this clonotype: What it binds is not known.

The data also belong to a second study, concerning yellow fever vaccine responses in identical twins.

The chain combines TRBV7-2 with TRBJ1-6; 7 nucleotides line up with TRBD1. The sequencing sample was made of memory (CD45RO+) T cells sorted from blood. The TCR comes from a woman between 18 and 29 years old in good health. The CDR3 sequence: CASSRDSNNSPLHF. DNA for the CDR3: TGTGCCAGCAGCCGGGACAGTAATAATTCACCCCTCCACTTT.